This entry is about one TCR beta chain. TCRdb re-derived calls from the reads in MiXCR, one entry per CDR3 protein. The table records more than 350,000 distinct CDR3 sequences, approximately 31% of them present only once. These data originate in a study of T cell repertoires in cytomegalovirus infection. Study overall: TCR beta signatures that were public indicated CMV infection and matching HLA type.

The CDR3 runs 13 residues. The germline gives CDR1 MNHNS, CDR2 SASEGT. With V trimmed by 6 bases and J by 5 bases, 5 bases remained unmatched. The rearrangement joins TRBV6-1 to TRBJ2-7, with 9 nucleotides matching TRBD2. The TCR originated in a human donor in good health (CMV status not recorded). Some clones in this sample may be carry-over from other donors' samples. Source material: PBMCs. DNA for the CDR3: TGTGCCAGCAGCTCATGGACTAGCGACGAGCAGTACTTC. It is translated as CASSSWTSDEQYF.